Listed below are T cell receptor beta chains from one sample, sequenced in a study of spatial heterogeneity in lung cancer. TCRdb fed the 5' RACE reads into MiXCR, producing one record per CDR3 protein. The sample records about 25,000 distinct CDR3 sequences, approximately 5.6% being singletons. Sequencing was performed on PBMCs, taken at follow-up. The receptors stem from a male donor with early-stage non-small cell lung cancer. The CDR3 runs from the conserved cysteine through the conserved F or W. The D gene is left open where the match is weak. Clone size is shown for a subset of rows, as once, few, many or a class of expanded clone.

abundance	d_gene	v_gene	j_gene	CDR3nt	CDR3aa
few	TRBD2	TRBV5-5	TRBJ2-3	TGTGCCAGCACCTTGCACCGACTAGCTTCAGATACGCAGTATTTT	CASTLHRLASDTQYF
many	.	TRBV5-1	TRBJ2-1	TGCGCCAGCAGCTTCAGTGACAATGAGCAGTTCTTC	CASSFSDNEQFF
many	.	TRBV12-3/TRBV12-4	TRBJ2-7	TGTGCCAGCAGCACCGGGGCGTACGAGCAGTACTTC	CASSTGAYEQYF
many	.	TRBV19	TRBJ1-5	TGTGCCAGTAGTATATCTGGGGCCTTGGGGCAGCCCCAGCATTTT	CASSISGALGQPQHF
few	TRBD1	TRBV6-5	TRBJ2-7	TGTGCCAGCAGTTACTCCCAGACAGGGTCCTACGAGCAGTACTTC	CASSYSQTGSYEQYF
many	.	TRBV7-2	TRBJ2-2	TGTGCCAGCAGCTCTCCGAACACCGGGGAGCTGTTTTTT	CASSSPNTGELFF
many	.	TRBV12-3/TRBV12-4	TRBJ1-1	TGTGCCAGCAGTTTGCGGGTGTCTGAAGCTTTCTTT	CASSLRVSEAFF
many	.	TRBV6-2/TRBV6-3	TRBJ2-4	TGTGCCAGCAGCCTACGACAGGACATTCAGTACTTC	CASSLRQDIQYF
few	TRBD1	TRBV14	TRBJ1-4	TGTGCCAGCAGCCCGCCGGGACAGAGGGTACAAAAACTGTTTTTT	CASSPPGQRVQKLFF
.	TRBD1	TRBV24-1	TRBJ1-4	TGTGCCACCAGTGACGGACAGGGGGAAGGATATGAAAAACTGTTTTTT	CATSDGQGEGYEKLFF
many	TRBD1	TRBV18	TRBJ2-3	TGTGCCAGCTCAATCGAGGGGGCGAGCACAGATACGCAGTATTTT	CASSIEGASTDTQYF
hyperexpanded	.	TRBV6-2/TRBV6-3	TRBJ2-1	TGTGCCAGCAGTTACGTCCATAGCTCCTACAATGAGCAGTTCTTC	CASSYVHSSYNEQFF
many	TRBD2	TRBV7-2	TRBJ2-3	TGTGCCAGCAGCTTAGAGGTTCCGGGCGGGAGGATATTAACTAGCACAGATACGCAGTATTTT	CASSLEVPGGRILTSTDTQYF
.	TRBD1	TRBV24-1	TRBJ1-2	TGTGCCACCAGTGACGGGGACAGCTTCAACTATGGCTACACCTTC	CATSDGDSFNYGYTF
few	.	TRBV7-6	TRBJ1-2	TGTGCCAGCAGCTTAGGAGGGACAAGGAACGGCTACACCTTC	CASSLGGTRNGYTF
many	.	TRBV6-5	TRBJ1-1	TGTGCCAGCAGTTACTCGAGTTTGGGCACTGAAGCTTTCTTT	CASSYSSLGTEAFF
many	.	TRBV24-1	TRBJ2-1	TGTGCCACCAGTGCCAATCCCAATGAGCAGTTCTTC	CATSANPNEQFF
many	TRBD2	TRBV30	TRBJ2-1	TGTGCCCGTGGACTAGCGGGGGGGCGGGAGCAGTTCTTC	CARGLAGGREQFF
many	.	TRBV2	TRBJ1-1	TGTGCCAGCAGTGAAGGGGGGAGCACTGAAGCTTTCTTT	CASSEGGSTEAFF
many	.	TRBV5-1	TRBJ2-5	TGCGCCAGCAGCGGCCAAGAGACCCAGTACTTC	CASSGQETQYF
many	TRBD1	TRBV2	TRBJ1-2	TGTGCCAGCCTAAGGGGACAGGACTATGGCTACACCTTC	CASLRGQDYGYTF
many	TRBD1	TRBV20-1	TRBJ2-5	TGCAGTGCTAGCAGCCCCGGGACAGTCCAGGGGTGGAAGACCCAGTACTTC	CSASSPGTVQGWKTQYF
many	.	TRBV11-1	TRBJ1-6	TGTGCCAGCAGCTTGGGAGACAGAAATTCACCCCTCCACTTT	CASSLGDRNSPLHF
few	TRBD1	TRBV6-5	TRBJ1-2	TGTGCCAGCAGTTTGGGACGGTCAGGGGGCGGCGGTAGCTATGGCTACACCTTC	CASSLGRSGGGGSYGYTF
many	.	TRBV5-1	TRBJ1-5	TGCGCCAGCAGCTTCGGGGATAGCAATCAGCCCCAGCATTTT	CASSFGDSNQPQHF
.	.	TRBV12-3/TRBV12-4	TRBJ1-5	TGTGCCAGCACCCTAGGGGGAAATCAGCCCCAGCATTTT	CASTLGGNQPQHF
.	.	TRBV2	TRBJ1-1	TGTGCCAGCAGTTTTGACCGGGTTGGCACTGAAGCTTTCTTT	CASSFDRVGTEAFF
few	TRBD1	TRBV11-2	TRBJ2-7	TGTGCCAGCAGCACTCACAGGGGTTCCTACGAGCAGTACTTC	CASSTHRGSYEQYF
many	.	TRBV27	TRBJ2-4	TGTGCCAGCAGTTGGGAACAGTCTTCCAAAAACATTCAGTACTTC	CASSWEQSSKNIQYF
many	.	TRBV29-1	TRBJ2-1	TGCAGCGTTGGGGTGGCCCAGTACAATGAGCAGTTCTTC	CSVGVAQYNEQFF
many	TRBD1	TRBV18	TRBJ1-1	TGTGCCAGCTCACCCTGGGACAGGGGGCCTGAAGCTTTCTTT	CASSPWDRGPEAFF
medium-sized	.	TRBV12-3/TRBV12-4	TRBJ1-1	TGTGCCAGCAGTAAGACAGCGGGAGCTTTCTTT	CASSKTAGAFF
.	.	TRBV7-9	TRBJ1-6	TGTGCCAGCAGCCCCGAAGGGGGAAACTCACCCCTCCACTTT	CASSPEGGNSPLHF
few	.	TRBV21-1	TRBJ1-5	TGTGCCAGCGGAAGGACCGATAGCAATCAGCCCCAGCATTTT	CASGRTDSNQPQHF
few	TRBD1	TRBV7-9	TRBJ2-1	TGTGCCAGCAGCCCCCGGACAGGGCCCAATGAGCAGTTCTTC	CASSPRTGPNEQFF
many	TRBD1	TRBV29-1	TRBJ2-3	TGCAGCGTTGATACCGGGACAGTAAGCACAGATACGCAGTATTTT	CSVDTGTVSTDTQYF
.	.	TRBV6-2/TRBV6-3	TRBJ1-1	TGTGCCAGCAGTTATACACGGATTTCAAATGAAGCTTTCTTT	CASSYTRISNEAFF
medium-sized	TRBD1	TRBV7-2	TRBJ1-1	TGTGCCAGCAGCTCCATGGGACAGGGGTACACTGAAGCTTTCTTT	CASSSMGQGYTEAFF
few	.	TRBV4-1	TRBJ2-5	TGCGCCAGCAGCCAAGATAGCTACCAAGAGACCCAGTACTTC	CASSQDSYQETQYF
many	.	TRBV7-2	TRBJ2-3	TGTGCCAGCAGCTCCAAGCTAGTGCGAGATACGCAGTATTTT	CASSSKLVRDTQYF
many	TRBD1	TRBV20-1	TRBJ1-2	TGCAGTGCTAGGCCACAGGGGACGCGTGGCTACACCTTC	CSARPQGTRGYTF
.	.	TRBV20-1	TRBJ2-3	TGCAGTGCGAACCCTACGCAAAGGTCCCCAGATACGCAGTATTTT	CSANPTQRSPDTQYF
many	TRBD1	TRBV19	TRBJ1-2	TGTGCCAGTAGTGTTGACGGGGGACAGGGGACCTATGGCTACACCTTC	CASSVDGGQGTYGYTF
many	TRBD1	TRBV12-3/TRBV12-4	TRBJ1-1	TGTGCCAGCAGCCCACCCTTAGGGACAGGGAACACTGAAGCTTTCTTT	CASSPPLGTGNTEAFF
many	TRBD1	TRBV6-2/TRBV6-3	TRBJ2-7	TGTGCCAGCAGCTATCTACAGGGGCCGTCGGACTTC	CASSYLQGPSDF
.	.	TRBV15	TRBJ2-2	TGTGCCACCAGCAGAGATTCAGCGGAGAACACCGGGGAGCTGTTTTTT	CATSRDSAENTGELFF
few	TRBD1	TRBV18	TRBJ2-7	TGTGCCAGCTCACCACCTAGGACAGGGGCGGGCGAGCAGTACTTC	CASSPPRTGAGEQYF
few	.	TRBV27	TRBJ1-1	TGTGCCATCTATGGGGTTAACACTGAAGCTTTCTTT	CAIYGVNTEAFF
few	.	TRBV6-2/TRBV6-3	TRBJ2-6	TGTGCCAGCAGTTCCCCCAGTGCTGGGGCCAACGTCCTGACTTTC	CASSSPSAGANVLTF
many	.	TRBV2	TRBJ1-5	TGTGCCAGCAGGTACAGGGTCGGCAATCAGCCCCAGCATTTT	CASRYRVGNQPQHF
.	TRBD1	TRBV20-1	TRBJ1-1	TGCAGTGCTAGACTTAACGGAGGGACAGGGGGGACTGAAGCTTTCTTT	CSARLNGGTGGTEAFF
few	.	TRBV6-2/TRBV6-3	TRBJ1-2	TGTGCCAGCACTCGCCTTCCGACCTATGGCTACACCTTC	CASTRLPTYGYTF
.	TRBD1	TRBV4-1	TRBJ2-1	TGCGCCAGCAGCCAAGCGATACGGACAGGGGGTTTAAATGAGCAGTTCTTC	CASSQAIRTGGLNEQFF